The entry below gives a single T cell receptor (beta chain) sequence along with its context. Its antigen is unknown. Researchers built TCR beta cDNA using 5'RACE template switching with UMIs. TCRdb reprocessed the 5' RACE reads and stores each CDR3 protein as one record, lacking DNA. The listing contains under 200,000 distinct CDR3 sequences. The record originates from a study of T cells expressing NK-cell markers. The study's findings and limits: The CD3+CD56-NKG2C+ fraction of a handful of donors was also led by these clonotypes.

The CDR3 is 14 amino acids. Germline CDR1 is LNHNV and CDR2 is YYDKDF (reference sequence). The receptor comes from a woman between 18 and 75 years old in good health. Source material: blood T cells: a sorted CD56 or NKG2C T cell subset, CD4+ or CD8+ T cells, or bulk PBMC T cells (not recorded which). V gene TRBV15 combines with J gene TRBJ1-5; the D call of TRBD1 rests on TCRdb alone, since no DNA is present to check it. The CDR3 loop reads CATSGPGRNQPQHF.